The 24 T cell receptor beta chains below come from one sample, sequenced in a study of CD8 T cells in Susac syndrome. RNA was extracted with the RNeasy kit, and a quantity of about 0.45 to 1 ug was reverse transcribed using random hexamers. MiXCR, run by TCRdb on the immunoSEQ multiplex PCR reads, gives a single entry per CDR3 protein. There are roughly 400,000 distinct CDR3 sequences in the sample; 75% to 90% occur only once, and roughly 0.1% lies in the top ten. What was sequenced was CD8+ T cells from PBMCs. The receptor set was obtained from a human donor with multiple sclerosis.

CDR3 region: CASSGVVRQPQHF. In DNA form, the CDR3 reads TGCGCCAGCAGCGGGGTCGTGAGGCAGCCCCAGCATTTT. The chain uses TRBV5-1 and TRBJ1-5; D call uncertain. The CDR3 extends over 13 amino acids. Germline CDR1 reads SGHRS; CDR2 reads YFSETQ. Trimming left V 4 bases short and J 7 bases short, with 12 bases between.

CDR3 residues: CASSLIDSYEQYF. CDR3 in DNA: TGTGCCAGCAGCTTAATTGACTCCTACGAGCAGTACTTC. This rearrangement joins TRBV11-2 to TRBJ2-7; no firm D call. The CDR3 loop spans 13 amino acids. Per the germline V gene, CDR1 is SGHAT and CDR2 is FQNNGV. The germline V and J ends were trimmed by 2 bases and 0 bases, with 5 bases remaining between them.

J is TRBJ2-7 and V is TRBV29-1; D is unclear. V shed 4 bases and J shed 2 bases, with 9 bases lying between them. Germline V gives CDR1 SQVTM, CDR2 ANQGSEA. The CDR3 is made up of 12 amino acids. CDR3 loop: CSVVVGPYEQYF. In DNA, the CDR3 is TGCAGCGTTGTCGTCGGGCCCTACGAGCAGTACTTC.

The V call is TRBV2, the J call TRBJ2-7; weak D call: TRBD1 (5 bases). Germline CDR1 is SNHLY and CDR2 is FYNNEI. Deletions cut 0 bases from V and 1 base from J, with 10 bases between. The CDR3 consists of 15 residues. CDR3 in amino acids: CASSEAGPPSYEQYF. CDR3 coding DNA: TGTGCCAGCAGTGAAGCGGGGCCTCCGTCCTACGAGCAGTACTTC.

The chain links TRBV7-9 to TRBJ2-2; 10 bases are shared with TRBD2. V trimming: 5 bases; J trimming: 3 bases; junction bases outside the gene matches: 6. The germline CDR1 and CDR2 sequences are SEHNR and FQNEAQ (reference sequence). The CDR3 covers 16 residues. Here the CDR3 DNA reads TGTGCCAGCAGCCTTCTAGCGGGGGACGACACCGGGGAGCTGTTTTTT. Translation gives CASSLLAGDDTGELFF.

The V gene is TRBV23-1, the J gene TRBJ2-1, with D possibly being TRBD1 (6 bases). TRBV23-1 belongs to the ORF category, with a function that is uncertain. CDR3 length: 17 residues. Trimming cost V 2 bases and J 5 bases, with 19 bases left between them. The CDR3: CASSQRYSPGQDNEQFF. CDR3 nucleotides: TGCGCCAGCAGTCAACGCTATTCACCGGGACAAGACAATGAGCAGTTCTTC.

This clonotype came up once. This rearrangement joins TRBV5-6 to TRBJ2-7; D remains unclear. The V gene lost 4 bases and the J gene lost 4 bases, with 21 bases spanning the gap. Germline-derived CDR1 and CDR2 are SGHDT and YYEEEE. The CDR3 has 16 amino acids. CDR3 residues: CASSLSSGSAHYEQYF. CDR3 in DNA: TGTGCCAGCAGCCTCTCGTCCGGCTCAGCCCATTACGAGCAGTACTTC.

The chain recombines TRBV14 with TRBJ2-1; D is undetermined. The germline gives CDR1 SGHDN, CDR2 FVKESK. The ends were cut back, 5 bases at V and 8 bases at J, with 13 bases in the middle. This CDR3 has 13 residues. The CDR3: CASSAPSRYEQFF. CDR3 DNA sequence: TGTGCCAGCAGCGCCCCCTCGAGATATGAGCAGTTCTTC.

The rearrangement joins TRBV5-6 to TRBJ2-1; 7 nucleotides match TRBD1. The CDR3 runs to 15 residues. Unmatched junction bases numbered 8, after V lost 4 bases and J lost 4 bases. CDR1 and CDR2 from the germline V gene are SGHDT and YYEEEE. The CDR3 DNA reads TGTGCCAGCAGCCTCGGACAGGCCCCGTACAATGAGCAGTTCTTC. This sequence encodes CASSLGQAPYNEQFF.

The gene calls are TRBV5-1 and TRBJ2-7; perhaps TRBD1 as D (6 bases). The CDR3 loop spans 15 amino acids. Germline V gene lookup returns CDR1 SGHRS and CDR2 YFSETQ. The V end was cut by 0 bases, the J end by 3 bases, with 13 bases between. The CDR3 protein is CASSLVQDSSYEQYF. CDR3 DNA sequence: TGCGCCAGCAGCTTGGTTCAGGACAGTAGCTACGAGCAGTACTTC.

CDR3 residues: CAWSPGTGGTEAFF. CDR3 DNA sequence: TGTGCCTGGAGCCCCGGGACAGGGGGCACTGAAGCTTTCTTT. The rearrangement joins TRBV30 to TRBJ1-1; 11 bases are shared with TRBD1. Germline CDR1 reads GTSNPN; CDR2 reads SVGIG (reference sequence). This CDR3 is built from 14 residues. V shed 3 bases and J 4 bases; nucleotides not matched to a gene: 4.

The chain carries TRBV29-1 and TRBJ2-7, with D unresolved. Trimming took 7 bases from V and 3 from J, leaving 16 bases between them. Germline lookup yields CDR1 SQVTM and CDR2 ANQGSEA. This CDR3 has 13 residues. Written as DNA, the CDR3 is TGCAGCGCAGAGAGTCCAGAGAACTACGAGCAGTACTTC. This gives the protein CSAESPENYEQYF.

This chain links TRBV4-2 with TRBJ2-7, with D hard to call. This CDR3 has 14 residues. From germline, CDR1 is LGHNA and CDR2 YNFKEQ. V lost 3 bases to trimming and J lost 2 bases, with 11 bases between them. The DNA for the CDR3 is TGTGCCAGCAGCCACTCCGCCAGACCCTACGAGCAGTACTTC. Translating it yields CASSHSARPYEQYF.

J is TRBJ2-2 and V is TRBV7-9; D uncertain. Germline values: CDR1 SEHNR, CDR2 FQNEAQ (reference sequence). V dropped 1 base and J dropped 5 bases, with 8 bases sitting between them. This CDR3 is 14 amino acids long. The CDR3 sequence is CASSLDVGTGELFF. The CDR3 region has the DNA TGTGCCAGCAGCTTAGATGTCGGGACCGGGGAGCTGTTTTTT.

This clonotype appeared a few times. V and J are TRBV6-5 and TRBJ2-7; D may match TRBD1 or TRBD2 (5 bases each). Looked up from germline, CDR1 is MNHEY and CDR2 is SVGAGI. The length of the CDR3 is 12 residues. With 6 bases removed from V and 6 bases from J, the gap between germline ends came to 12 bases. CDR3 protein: CASSPGTIEQYF. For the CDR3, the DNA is TGTGCCAGCAGCCCCGGGACCATCGAGCAGTACTTC.

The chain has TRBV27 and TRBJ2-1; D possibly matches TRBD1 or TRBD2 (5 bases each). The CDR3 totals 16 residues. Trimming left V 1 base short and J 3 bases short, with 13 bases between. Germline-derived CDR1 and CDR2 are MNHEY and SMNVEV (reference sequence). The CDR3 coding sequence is TGTGCCAGCAGTTTATGGGCCAGGGAGTTCTACAATGAGCAGTTCTTC. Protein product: CASSLWAREFYNEQFF.

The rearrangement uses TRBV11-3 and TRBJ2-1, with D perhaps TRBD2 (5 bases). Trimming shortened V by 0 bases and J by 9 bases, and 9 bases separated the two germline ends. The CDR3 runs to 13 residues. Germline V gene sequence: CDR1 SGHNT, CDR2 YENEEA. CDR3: CASSLDPGGEQFF. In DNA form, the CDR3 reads TGTGCCAGCAGCTTAGACCCTGGAGGTGAGCAGTTCTTC. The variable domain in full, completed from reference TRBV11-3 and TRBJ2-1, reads EAGVVQSPRYKIIEKKQPVAFWCNPISGHNTLYWYLQNLGQGPELLIRYENEEAVDDSQLPKDRFSAERLKGVDSTLKIQPAELGDSAVYLCASSLDPGGEQFFGPGTRLTVL.

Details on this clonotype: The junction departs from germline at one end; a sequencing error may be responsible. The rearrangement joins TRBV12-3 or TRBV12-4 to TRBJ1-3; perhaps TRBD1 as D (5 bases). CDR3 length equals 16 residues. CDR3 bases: TGTGCCAGCAGTTGGGACGGATCCTACTCTGAAAACACCATATATTTT. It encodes CASSWDGSYSENTIYF.

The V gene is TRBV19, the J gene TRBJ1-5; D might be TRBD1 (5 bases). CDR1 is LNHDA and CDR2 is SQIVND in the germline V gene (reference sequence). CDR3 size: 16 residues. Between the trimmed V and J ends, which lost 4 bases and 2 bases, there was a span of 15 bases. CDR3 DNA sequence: TGTGCCAGTAGTACCGTATCTCAGGGTGGCAATCAGCCCCAGCATTTT. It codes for CASSTVSQGGNQPQHF.

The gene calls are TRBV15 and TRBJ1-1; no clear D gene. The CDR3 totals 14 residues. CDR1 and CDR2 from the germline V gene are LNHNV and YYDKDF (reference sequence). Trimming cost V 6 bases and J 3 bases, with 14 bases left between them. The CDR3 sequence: CATRSTARYTEAFF. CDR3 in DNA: TGTGCCACCAGGTCTACCGCCCGTTACACTGAAGCTTTCTTT.

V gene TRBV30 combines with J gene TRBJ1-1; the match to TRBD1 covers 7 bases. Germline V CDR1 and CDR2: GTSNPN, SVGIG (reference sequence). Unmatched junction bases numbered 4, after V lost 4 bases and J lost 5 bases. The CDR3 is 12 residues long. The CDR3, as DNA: TGTGCCTGGACCGCAGGGGGAACTGAAGCTTTCTTT. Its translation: CAWTAGGTEAFF.

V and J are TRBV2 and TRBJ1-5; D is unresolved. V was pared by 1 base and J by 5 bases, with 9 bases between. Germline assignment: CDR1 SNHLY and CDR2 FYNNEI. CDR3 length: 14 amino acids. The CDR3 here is CASSEDPGYQPQHF. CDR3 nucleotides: TGTGCCAGCAGTGAAGATCCGGGTTATCAGCCCCAGCATTTT.

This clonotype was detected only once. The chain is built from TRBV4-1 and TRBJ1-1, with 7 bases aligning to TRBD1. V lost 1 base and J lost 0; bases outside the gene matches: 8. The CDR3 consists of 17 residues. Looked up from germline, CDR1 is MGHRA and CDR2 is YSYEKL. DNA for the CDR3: TGCGCCAGCAGCCAAGCGCCCGGGACAGCGATGAACACTGAAGCTTTCTTT. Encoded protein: CASSQAPGTAMNTEAFF.

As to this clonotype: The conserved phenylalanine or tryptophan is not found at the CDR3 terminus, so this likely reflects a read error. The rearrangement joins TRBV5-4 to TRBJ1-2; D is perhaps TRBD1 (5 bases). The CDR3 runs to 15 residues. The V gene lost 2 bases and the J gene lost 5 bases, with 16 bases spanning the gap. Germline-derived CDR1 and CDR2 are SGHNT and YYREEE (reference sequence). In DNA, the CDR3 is TGTGCCAGCAGCTTTGGAGTCGGACATAAGTATGGCTACACCCTC. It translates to CASSFGVGHKYGYTL.